This T cell receptor (beta chain) was documented in a study of beta chain features in type 1 diabetes. Study context: Healthy donors, compared against patients, showed similar age, gender and cell yields. Notes on the study in general: Equally in patients and controls, shorter templates might have been favored by PCR. Shortening that was moderate but significant affected the TCRB CDR3s of Type 1 diabetes patients in all four CD4+ subsets. The naive, central memory and Treg TCRB repertoires looked more alike in patients than they did in healthy donors.

CDR3 length: 16 amino acids. The J segment lost 4 bases and the V segment lost 6 bases, leaving 15 bases of the junction unmatched. Germline CDR1 reads MDHEN; CDR2 reads SYDVKM. This clone has a handful of counts. Its antigen is as yet unknown. Expressed TCRB transcripts got sequenced, as all isolated RNA was reverse transcribed. Some clones are missing from TCRdb's copy, which holds only in-frame ones; the method was immunoSEQ multiplex PCR. The profile shows approximately 170,000 clones, approximately 7.8% of them singletons. Sequenced sample: central memory CD4+ T cells from blood. The chain couples TRBV28 to TRBJ2-7; TRBD2 matches at 7 bases. The sequence was obtained from a woman in her thirties or forties with type 1 diabetes. CDR3 in amino acids: CASSPPFTGGRYEQYF. The CDR3 nucleotides read TGTGCCAGCAGCCCACCCTTCACGGGGGGAAGGTACGAGCAGTACTTC.